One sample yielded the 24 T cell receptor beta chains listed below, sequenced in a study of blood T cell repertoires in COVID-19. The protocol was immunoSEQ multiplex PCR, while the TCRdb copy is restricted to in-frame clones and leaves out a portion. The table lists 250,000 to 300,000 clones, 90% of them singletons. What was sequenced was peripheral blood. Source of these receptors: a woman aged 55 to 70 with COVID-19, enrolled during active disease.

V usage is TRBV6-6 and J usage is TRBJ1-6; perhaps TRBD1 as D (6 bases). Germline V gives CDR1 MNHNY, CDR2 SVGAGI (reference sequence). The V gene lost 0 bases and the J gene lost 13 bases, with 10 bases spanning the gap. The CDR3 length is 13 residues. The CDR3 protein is CASSYSDSLPLHF. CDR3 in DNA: TGTGCCAGCAGTTACTCGGACAGCCTTCCCCTCCACTTT.

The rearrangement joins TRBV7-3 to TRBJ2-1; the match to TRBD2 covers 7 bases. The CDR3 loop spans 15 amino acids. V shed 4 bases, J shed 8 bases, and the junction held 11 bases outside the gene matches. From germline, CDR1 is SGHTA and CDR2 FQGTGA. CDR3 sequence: CASSSAGTTSDEQFF. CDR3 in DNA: TGTGCCAGCAGCTCCGCCGGGACTACATCCGATGAGCAGTTCTTC.

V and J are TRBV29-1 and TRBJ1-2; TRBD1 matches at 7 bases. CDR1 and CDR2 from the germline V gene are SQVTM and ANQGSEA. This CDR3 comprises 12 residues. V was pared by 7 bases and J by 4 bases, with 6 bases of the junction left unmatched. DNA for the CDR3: TGCAGCGCCGGCCGGGACAGCTATGGCTACACCTTC. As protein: CSAGRDSYGYTF.

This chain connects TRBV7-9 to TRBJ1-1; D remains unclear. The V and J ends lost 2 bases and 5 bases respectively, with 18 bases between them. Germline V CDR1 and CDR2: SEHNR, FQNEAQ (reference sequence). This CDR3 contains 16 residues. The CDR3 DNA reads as TGTGCCAGCAGCTTATTCCGGCCAGGAAGGAGGACTGAAGCTTTCTTT. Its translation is CASSLFRPGRRTEAFF.

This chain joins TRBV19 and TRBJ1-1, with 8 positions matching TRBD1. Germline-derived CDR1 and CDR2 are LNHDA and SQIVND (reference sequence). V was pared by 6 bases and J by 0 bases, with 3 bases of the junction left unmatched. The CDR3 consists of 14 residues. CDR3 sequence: CASRGQELNTEAFF. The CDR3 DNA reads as TGTGCCAGTAGGGGACAGGAATTGAACACTGAAGCTTTCTTT.

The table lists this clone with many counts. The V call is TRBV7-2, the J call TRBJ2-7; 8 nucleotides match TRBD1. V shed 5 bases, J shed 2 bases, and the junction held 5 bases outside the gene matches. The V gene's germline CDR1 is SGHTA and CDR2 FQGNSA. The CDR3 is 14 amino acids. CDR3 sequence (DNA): TGTGCCAGCAGCGCAAGGACAGGGCCCTACGAGCAGTACTTC. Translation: CASSARTGPYEQYF.

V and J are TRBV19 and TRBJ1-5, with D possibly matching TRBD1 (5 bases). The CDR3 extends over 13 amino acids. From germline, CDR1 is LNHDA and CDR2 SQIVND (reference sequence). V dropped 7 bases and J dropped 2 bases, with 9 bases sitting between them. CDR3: CASKKQGNQPQHF. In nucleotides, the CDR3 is TGTGCCAGTAAGAAACAGGGCAATCAGCCCCAGCATTTT. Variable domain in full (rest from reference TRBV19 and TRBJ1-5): DGGITQSPKYLFRKEGQNVTLSCEQNLNHDAMYWYRQDPGQGLRLIYYSQIVNDFQKGDIAEGYSVSREKKESFPLTVTSAQKNPTAFYLCASKKQGNQPQHFGDGTRLSIL.

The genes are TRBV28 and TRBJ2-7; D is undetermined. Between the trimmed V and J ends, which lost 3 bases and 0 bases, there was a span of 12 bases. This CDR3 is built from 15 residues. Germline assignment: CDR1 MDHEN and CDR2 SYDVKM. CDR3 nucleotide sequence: TGTGCCAGCAGTTTTGACGGCACGGGCTCCTACGAGCAGTACTTC. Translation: CASSFDGTGSYEQYF.

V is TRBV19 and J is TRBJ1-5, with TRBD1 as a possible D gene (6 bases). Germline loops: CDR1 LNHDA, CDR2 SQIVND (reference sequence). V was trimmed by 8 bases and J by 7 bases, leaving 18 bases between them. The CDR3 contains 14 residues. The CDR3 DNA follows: TGTGCCAGTCTCAATACAGGGTTAGGGCAGCCCCAGCATTTT. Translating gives CASLNTGLGQPQHF. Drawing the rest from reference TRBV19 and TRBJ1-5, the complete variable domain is DGGITQSPKYLFRKEGQNVTLSCEQNLNHDAMYWYRQDPGQGLRLIYYSQIVNDFQKGDIAEGYSVSREKKESFPLTVTSAQKNPTAFYLCASLNTGLGQPQHFGDGTRLSIL.

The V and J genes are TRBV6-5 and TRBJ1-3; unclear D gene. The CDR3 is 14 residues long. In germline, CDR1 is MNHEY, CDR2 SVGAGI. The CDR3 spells CAHGVADFGNTIYF. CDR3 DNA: TGTGCTCACGGGGTGGCAGACTTTGGAAACACCATATATTTT.

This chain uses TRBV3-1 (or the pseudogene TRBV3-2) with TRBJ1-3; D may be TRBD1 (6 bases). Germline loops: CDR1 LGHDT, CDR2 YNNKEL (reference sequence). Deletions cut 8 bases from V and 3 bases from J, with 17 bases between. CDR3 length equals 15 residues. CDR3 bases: TGTGCCAGCGGGGGCACGCGGGGGGGTGGAAACACCATATATTTT. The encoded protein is CASGGTRGGGNTIYF.

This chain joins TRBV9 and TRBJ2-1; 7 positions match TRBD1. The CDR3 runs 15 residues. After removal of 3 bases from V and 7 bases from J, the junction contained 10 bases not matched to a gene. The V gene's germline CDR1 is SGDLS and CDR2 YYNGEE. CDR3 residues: CASSDTGAAINEQFF. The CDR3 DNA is TGTGCCAGCAGCGACACAGGGGCCGCCATAAATGAGCAGTTCTTC.

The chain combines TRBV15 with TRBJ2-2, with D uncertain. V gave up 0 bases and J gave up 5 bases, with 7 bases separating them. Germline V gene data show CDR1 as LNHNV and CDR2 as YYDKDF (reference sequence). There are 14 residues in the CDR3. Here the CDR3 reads CATSRDRVTGELFF. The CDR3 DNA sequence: TGTGCCACCAGCAGAGATCGGGTTACCGGGGAGCTGTTTTTT. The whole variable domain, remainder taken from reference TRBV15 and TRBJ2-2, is DAMVIQNPRYQVTQFGKPVTLSCSQTLNHNVMYWYQQKSSQAPKLLFHYYDKDFNNEADTPDNFQSRRPNTSFCFLDIRSPGLGDTAMYLCATSRDRVTGELFFGEGSRLTVL.

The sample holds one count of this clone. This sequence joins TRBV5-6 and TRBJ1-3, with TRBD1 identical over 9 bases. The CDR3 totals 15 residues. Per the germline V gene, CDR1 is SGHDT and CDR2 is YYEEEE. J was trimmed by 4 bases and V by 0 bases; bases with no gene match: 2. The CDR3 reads CASSLVGTGGNTIYF. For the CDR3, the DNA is TGTGCCAGCAGCTTGGTGGGGACAGGGGGAAACACCATATATTTT.

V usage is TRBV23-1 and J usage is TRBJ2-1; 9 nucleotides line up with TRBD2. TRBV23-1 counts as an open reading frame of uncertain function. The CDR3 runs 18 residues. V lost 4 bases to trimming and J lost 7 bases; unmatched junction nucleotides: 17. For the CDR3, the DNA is TGCGCCAGCAGTCCTAAGGTAAGCGGGGGGACTCGCAGGAATGAGCAGTTCTTC. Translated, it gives CASSPKVSGGTRRNEQFF.

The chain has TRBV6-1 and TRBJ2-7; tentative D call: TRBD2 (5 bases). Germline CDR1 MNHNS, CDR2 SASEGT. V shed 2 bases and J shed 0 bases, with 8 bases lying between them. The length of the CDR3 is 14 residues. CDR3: CASSEYEGSYEQYF. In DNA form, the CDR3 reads TGTGCCAGCAGTGAATACGAGGGCTCCTACGAGCAGTACTTC.

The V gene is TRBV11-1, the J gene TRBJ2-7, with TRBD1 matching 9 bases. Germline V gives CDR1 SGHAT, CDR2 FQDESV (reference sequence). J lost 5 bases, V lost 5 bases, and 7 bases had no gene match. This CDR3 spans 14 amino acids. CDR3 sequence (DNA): TGTGCCAGCAGCCCCTGGGACAGGGTGGACGAGCAGTACTTC. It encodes CASSPWDRVDEQYF. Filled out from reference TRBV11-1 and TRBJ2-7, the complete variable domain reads EAEVAQSPRYKITEKSQAVAFWCDPISGHATLYWYRQILGQGPELLVQFQDESVVDDSQLPKDRFSAERLKGVDSTLKIQPAELGDSAMYLCASSPWDRVDEQYFGPGTRLTVT.

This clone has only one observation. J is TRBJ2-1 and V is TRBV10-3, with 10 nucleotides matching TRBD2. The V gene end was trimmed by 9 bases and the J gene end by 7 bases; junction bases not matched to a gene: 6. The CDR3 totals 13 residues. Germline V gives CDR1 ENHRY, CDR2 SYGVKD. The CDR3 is CAMNSGGRNEQFF. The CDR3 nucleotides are TGTGCCATGAATAGCGGGGGGCGAAATGAGCAGTTCTTC.

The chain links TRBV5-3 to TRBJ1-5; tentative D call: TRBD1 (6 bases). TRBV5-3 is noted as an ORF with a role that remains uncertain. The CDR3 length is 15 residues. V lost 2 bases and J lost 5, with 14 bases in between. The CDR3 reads CARSFPGRGDQPQHF. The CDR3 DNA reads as TGTGCCAGAAGCTTCCCCGGGAGGGGGGATCAGCCCCAGCATTTT.

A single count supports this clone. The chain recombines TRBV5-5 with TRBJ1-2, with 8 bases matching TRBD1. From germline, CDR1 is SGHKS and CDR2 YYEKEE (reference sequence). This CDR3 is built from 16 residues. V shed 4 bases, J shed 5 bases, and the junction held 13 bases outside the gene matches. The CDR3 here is CASSPRGTGLIYGYTF. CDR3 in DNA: TGTGCCAGCAGCCCGAGGGGGACAGGCCTCATTTATGGCTACACCTTC.

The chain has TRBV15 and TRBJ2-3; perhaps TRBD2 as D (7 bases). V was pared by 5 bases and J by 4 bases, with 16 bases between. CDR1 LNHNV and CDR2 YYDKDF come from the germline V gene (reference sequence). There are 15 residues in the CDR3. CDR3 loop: CATSRTTGGPDTQYF. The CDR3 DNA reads TGTGCCACCAGCCGAACCACGGGGGGCCCAGATACGCAGTATTTT.

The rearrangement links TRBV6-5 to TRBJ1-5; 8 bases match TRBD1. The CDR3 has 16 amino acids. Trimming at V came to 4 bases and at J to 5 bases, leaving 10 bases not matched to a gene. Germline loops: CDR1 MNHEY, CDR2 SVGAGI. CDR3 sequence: CASSSDPGTGDQPQHF. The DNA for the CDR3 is TGTGCCAGCAGTTCCGATCCCGGGACAGGAGATCAGCCCCAGCATTTT.

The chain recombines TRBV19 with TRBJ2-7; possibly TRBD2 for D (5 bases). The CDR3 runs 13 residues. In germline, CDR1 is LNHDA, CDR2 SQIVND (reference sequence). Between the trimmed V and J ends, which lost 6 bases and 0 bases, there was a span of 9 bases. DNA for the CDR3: TGTGCCAGTAGCCAGCGGCCCTCCTACGAGCAGTACTTC. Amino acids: CASSQRPSYEQYF.

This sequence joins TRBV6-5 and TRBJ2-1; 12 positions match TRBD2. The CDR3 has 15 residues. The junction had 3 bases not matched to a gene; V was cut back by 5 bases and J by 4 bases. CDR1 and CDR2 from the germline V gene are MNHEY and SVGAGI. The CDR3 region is CASSLAGGPYNEQFF. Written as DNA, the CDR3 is TGTGCCAGCAGTCTAGCGGGGGGGCCTTACAATGAGCAGTTCTTC.